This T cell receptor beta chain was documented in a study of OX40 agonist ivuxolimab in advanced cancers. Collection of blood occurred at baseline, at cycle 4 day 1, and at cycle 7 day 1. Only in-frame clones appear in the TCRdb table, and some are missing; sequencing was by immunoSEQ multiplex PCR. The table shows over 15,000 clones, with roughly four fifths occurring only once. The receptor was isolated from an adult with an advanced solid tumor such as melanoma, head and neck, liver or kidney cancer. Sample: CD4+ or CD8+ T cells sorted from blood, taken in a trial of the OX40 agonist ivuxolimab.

This CDR3 reads CASSLLSGLTDTQYF. The CDR3 nucleotides read TGTGCCAGCAGTTTATTATCGGGCCTCACAGATACGCAGTATTTT. V usage is TRBV28 and J usage is TRBJ2-3, with D unresolved. Trimming shortened V by 1 base and J by 2 bases, and 10 bases separated the two germline ends. In germline, CDR1 is MDHEN, CDR2 SYDVKM. The CDR3 sequence is 15 residues long. Looking up the rest from reference TRBV28 and TRBJ2-3 gives the full variable domain: DVKVTQSSRYLVKRTGEKVFLECVQDMDHENMFWYRQDPGLGLRLIYFSYDVKMKEKGDIPEGYSVSREKKERFSLILESASTNQTSMYLCASSLLSGLTDTQYFGPGTRLTVL.